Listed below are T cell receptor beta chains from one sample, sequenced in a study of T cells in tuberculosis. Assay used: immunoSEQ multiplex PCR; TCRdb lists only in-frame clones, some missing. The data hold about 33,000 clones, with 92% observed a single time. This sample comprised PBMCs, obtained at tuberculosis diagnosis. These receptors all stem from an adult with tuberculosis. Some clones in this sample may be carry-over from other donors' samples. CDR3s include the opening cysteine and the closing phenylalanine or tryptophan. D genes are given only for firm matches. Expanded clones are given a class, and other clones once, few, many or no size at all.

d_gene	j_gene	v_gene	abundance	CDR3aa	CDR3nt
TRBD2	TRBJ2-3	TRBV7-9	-	CASSLAETSGGGTDTQYF	TGTGCCAGCAGCTTAGCGGAAACTAGCGGGGGAGGCACAGATACGCAGTATTTT
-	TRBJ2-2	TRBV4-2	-	CASSPGQVKNTGELFF	TGTGCCAGCAGCCCCGGACAAGTAAAGAACACCGGGGAGCTGTTTTTT
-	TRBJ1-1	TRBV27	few	CARSGGDTEAFF	TGTGCCAGATCGGGAGGGGACACTGAAGCTTTCTTT
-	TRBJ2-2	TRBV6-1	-	CASSEWAGRGTGELFF	TGTGCCAGCAGTGAATGGGCGGGGCGCGGCACCGGGGAGCTGTTTTTT
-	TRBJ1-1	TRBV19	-	CASSIKRNTEAFF	TGTGCCAGTAGTATCAAGAGAAACACTGAAGCTTTCTTT
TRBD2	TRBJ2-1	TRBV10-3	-	CAISDPTSGGSTEQFF	TGTGCCATCAGTGACCCCACTAGCGGGGGTTCGACGGAGCAGTTCTTC
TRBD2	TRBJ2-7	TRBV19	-	CASARTSGGTYEQYF	TGTGCATCCGCCCGGACTAGCGGGGGAACCTACGAGCAGTACTTC
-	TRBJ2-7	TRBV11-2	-	CASSLDRTSYEQYF	TGTGCCAGCAGCCTGGACAGAACCTCCTACGAGCAGTACTTC
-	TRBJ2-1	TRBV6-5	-	CASSYESGLNEQFF	TGTGCCAGCAGTTACGAGTCGGGGTTGAATGAGCAGTTCTTC
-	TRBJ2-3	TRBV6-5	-	CASSPSTAADTQYF	TGTGCCAGCAGTCCTTCGACGGCGGCGGATACGCAGTATTTT
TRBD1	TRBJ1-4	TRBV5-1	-	CARNLPGQSNEKLFF	TGCGCCAGGAACCTACCGGGACAGTCGAATGAAAAACTGTTTTTT
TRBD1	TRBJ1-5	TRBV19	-	CASTIRDSVQPQHF	TGTGCCAGTACCATCCGGGACAGTGTTCAGCCCCAGCATTTT
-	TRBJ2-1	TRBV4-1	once	CASSLYRALYNEQFF	TGCGCCAGCAGCCTATACAGGGCCCTTTACAATGAGCAGTTCTTC
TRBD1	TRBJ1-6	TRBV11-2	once	CASSLGDRVSWNSPLHF	TGTGCCAGCAGCTTAGGGGACAGGGTATCATGGAATTCACCCCTCCACTTT
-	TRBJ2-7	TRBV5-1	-	CASSLRNTGFYEQYF	TGCGCCAGCAGCTTGCGGAATACAGGGTTCTACGAGCAGTACTTC
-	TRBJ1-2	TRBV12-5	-	CASGLVVGGGYTF	TGTGCTAGTGGTTTGGTCGTGGGGGGAGGCTACACCTTC
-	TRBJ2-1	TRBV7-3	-	CASSLSLAWNEQFF	TGTGCCAGCAGCTTATCCCTAGCGTGGAATGAGCAGTTCTTC
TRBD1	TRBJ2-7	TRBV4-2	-	CASSQGRTGGSEQYF	TGTGCCAGCAGCCAAGGCCGTACAGGGGGCTCCGAGCAGTACTTC
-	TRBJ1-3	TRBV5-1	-	CASSLDPRTGNTIYF	TGCGCCAGCAGCTTGGACCCGAGGACTGGAAACACCATATATTTT
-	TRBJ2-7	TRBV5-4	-	CASSLGGDLYEQYF	TGTGCCAGCAGCTTGGGGGGAGACCTCTACGAGCAGTACTTC
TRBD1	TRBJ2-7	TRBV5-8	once	CASIPGQGRSEQYF	TGTGCCAGCATCCCGGGACAGGGTAGGAGCGAGCAGTACTTC
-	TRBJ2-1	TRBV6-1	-	CASRKTVYNEQFF	TGTGCCAGCAGAAAGACAGTTTACAATGAGCAGTTCTTC
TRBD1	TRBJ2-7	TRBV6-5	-	CASSYRGQYDEQYF	TGTGCCAGCAGTTATAGGGGACAGTACGACGAGCAGTACTTC
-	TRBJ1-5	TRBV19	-	CASSISIRSQPQHF	TGTGCCAGTAGTATCTCCATCCGGTCGCAGCCCCAGCATTTT
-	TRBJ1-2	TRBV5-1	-	CASSLVQGRGYTF	TGCGCCAGCAGCTTGGTTCAGGGTCGGGGCTACACCTTC
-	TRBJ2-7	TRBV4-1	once	CASSPDWPGSRSYEQYF	TGCGCCAGCAGCCCCGATTGGCCCGGGTCAAGATCCTACGAGCAGTACTTC
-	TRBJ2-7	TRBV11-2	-	CASSGAYEQYF	TGTGCCAGCAGCGGTGCGTACGAGCAGTACTTC
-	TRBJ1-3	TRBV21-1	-	CASSSILGQARNTIYF	TGTGCCAGCAGCAGTATCCTAGGACAGGCTCGAAACACCATATATTTT
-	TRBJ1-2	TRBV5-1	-	CASRKTTDQYGYTF	TGCGCCAGCAGAAAAACGACAGATCAATATGGCTACACCTTC
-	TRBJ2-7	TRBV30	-	CAWSAVGWGRGTYEQYF	TGTGCCTGGAGTGCCGTTGGGTGGGGTCGGGGAACCTACGAGCAGTACTTC
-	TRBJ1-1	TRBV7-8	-	CASSPNRAGNTEAFF	TGTGCCAGCAGCCCCAACCGAGCAGGAAACACTGAAGCTTTCTTT
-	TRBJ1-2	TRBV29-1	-	CSVGQAGPGYTF	TGCAGCGTTGGACAGGCCGGTCCTGGCTACACCTTC
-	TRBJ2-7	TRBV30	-	CAWSQTGYQVEQYF	TGTGCCTGGAGTCAAACAGGGTATCAGGTCGAGCAGTACTTC
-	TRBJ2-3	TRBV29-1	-	CSVRGQSADTQYF	TGCAGCGTTCGGGGTCAGTCGGCAGATACGCAGTATTTT
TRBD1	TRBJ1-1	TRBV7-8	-	CASSPQGAQNTEAFF	TGTGCCAGCAGCCCACAGGGGGCTCAGAACACTGAAGCTTTCTTT